The clone carrying this T cell receptor (beta chain) showed up just a few times. The antigen remains unidentified. The data are from a study of T-cell memory formation after mild COVID-19. Study information: The TCR clusters were mostly specific to one donor. Findings and caveats of the study: The authors did not confirm SARS-CoV-2 specificity of second-wave clones peaking day 37.

Germline CDR1 is MNHEY and CDR2 is SVGAGI. CDR3 length: 16 residues. With 0 bases clipped from V and 0 bases from J, the junction kept 4 bases outside the gene matches. TCRdb recomputed calls from the 5' RACE reads with MiXCR, one row per CDR3 protein. Among about half a million distinct CDR3 sequences listed, 15% to 20% were seen once. The chain uses TRBV6-5 and TRBJ2-7; 8 bases line up with TRBD1. The sequencing input was PBMCs or a T cell subset sorted from them (not recorded which). The TCR sequence derives from an adult woman who had mild COVID-19 (a few samples of this study predate the infection). Cell type and time point are not known. DNA of the CDR3: TGTGCCAGCAGTTACTCGGAGGGACAGGCCTCCTACGAGCAGTACTTC. Translation gives CASSYSEGQASYEQYF.